This T cell receptor (beta chain) was profiled in a study of blood T cell repertoires in COVID-19. The CDR3 is 13 residues long. Trimming took 0 bases from V and 7 from J, leaving 7 bases between them. CDR1 MNHNY and CDR2 SVGAGI come from the germline V gene (reference sequence). Sequenced by immunoSEQ multiplex PCR; TCRdb stores in-frame clones only, minus some. This table holds approximately 70,000 clones, about 80% found once. This TCR was recovered from a woman aged 55-70 years with acute or convalescent COVID-19. The rearrangement joins TRBV6-6 to TRBJ2-1; TRBD1 is a possible D gene (5 bases). The material sequenced was peripheral blood. The CDR3 spells CASSYSKGNEQFF. CDR3 in DNA: TGTGCCAGCAGTTACTCGAAGGGGAATGAGCAGTTCTTC.